These 30 T cell receptor beta chains were sequenced from one sample in a study of T cell repertoires in cytomegalovirus infection. No antigen has been identified for these receptors. TCRdb itself ran the reads through MiXCR, one entry per CDR3 protein. The data hold roughly 45,000 distinct CDR3 sequences, with around 20% observed a single time. Sequences were obtained from PBMCs, sequenced either directly or after in vitro stimulation (not recorded which). The receptors derive from a human donor in good health (CMV status not recorded). Some clones in this sample may be carry-over from other donors' samples.

Comments on this clonotype: One junction end disagrees with the germline gene, perhaps due to a read error. The chain employs TRBV28 and TRBJ1-6; D not resolved. The CDR3 is made up of 17 amino acids. The germline V gene has CDR1 MDHEN and CDR2 SYDVKM. The CDR3 is CANSLTIPDQSRSPLHF. In nucleotides, the CDR3 is TGTGCCAACAGTCTCACAATACCAGACCAAAGTCGTTCACCCCTCCACTTT.

The rearrangement uses TRBV12-5 and TRBJ1-2, with a possible D match to TRBD1 (5 bases). The V and J ends lost 2 bases and 3 bases respectively, with 13 bases between them. Germline CDR1 reads LGHNT; CDR2 reads FRNRAP. This CDR3 has 15 residues. The CDR3 bases are TGTGCTAGTGGTTTGTCCACCAGGGATTACTATGGCTACACCTTC. Translating gives CASGLSTRDYYGYTF.

This rearrangement joins TRBV4-3 to TRBJ2-7; TRBD2 matches 7 bases. Looked up from germline, CDR1 is LGHNA and CDR2 is YSLEER. The CDR3 extends over 18 amino acids. The junction had 15 bases not matched to a gene; V was cut back by 3 bases and J by 1 base. The CDR3 spells CASSHSARLAPGSYEQYF. CDR3 nucleotide sequence: TGCGCCAGCAGCCACTCGGCCCGACTAGCACCGGGTTCCTACGAGCAGTACTTC.

The gene calls are TRBV7-4 and TRBJ2-5; 15 nucleotides match TRBD2. CDR1 SGHVT and CDR2 SQSDAQ come from the germline V gene. There are 17 residues in the CDR3. The trim removed 3 bases at V and 4 bases at J, leaving 6 bases unmatched. CDR3 loop: CASSFRTSGGARETQYF. The CDR3 coding sequence is TGTGCCAGCAGCTTTAGGACTAGCGGGGGGGCCAGAGAGACCCAGTACTTC.

This clonotype came up many times. This chain joins TRBV20-1 and TRBJ2-7, with D possibly being TRBD2 (5 bases). The V gene lost 0 bases and the J gene lost 2 bases, with 23 bases spanning the gap. CDR1 is DFQATT, CDR2 SNEGSKA, per germline (reference sequence). This CDR3 has 18 residues. CDR3 in DNA: TGCAGTGCTAGAGATCTTGGTGGCGTATTACGGGGAACCTACGAGCAGTACTTC. This encodes CSARDLGGVLRGTYEQYF.

In this sample, this clonotype turned up a few times. The rearrangement joins TRBV5-6 to TRBJ2-3; a weak D match, TRBD2 (6 bases). There are 13 residues in the CDR3. V lost 4 bases and J 5 bases, leaving 11 bases between the germline ends. Per the germline V gene, CDR1 is SGHDT and CDR2 is YYEEEE. The CDR3 loop reads CASSKTSEDTQYF. The CDR3 bases are TGTGCCAGCAGCAAGACTAGTGAAGATACGCAGTATTTT.

This clonotype has a handful of counts. V is TRBV5-4 and J is TRBJ2-4; weak D call: TRBD1 (6 bases). CDR1 is SGHNT and CDR2 is YYREEE in the germline V gene (reference sequence). The CDR3 sequence is 17 residues long. Trimming stripped 3 bases from V and 0 bases from J, with 16 bases between. DNA of the CDR3: TGTGCCAGCAGCTCGGCGGGCCAGGGGCTAGCCAAAAACATTCAGTACTTC. Its protein product is CASSSAGQGLAKNIQYF.

The CDR3 coding sequence is TGTGCCAGCCGAGAAAGGGGCGGCCTCAATGAAAAACTGTTTTTT. Translation gives CASRERGGLNEKLFF. The rearrangement links TRBV27 to TRBJ1-4; the D gene is possibly TRBD1 (5 bases). CDR1 is MNHEY, CDR2 SMNVEV, per germline (reference sequence). CDR3 length: 15 amino acids. V shed 8 bases and J shed 5 bases, with 18 bases lying between them.

This clonotype showed up just a few times. The chain recombines TRBV27 with TRBJ1-3; D remains ambiguous. This CDR3 has 11 amino acids. Trimming removed 5 bases from V and 4 bases from J, with 3 bases in between. CDR1 is MNHEY and CDR2 is SMNVEV in the germline V gene (reference sequence). The CDR3 is CASSHGNTIYF. DNA for the CDR3: TGTGCCAGCAGTCACGGAAACACCATATATTTT.

This clonotype was observed a handful of times. The rearrangement links TRBV12-3 or TRBV12-4 to TRBJ2-1, with D possibly being TRBD2 (6 bases). This CDR3 has 13 amino acids. The V and J ends lost 5 bases and 6 bases respectively, with 11 bases between them. The CDR3 here is CASSPRDSNEQFF. In DNA, the CDR3 is TGTGCCAGCAGTCCACGGGACTCCAATGAGCAGTTCTTC.

This clonotype turned up a few times. V gene TRBV30 combines with J gene TRBJ2-3; 13 bases line up with TRBD2. After removal of 2 bases from V and 0 bases from J, the junction contained 11 bases not matched to a gene. CDR3 length: 19 residues. The germline gives CDR1 GTSNPN, CDR2 SVGIG (reference sequence). CDR3: CAWSTRRTSGSISTDTQYF. The DNA of the CDR3 is TGTGCCTGGAGTACTCGACGGACTAGCGGGAGCATTAGCACAGATACGCAGTATTTT.

V gene TRBV7-6 combines with J gene TRBJ1-2; no firm D call. The germline V gene encodes CDR1 SGHVS and CDR2 FNYEAQ. This CDR3 region has 13 residues. Trimming left V 5 bases short and J 6 bases short, with 13 bases between. In DNA form, the CDR3 reads TGTGCCAGCAGCACCGGACTGGACGATGGCTACACCTTC. Translating it yields CASSTGLDDGYTF.

The chain links TRBV9 to TRBJ1-2; D unresolved. Germline CDR1 SGDLS, CDR2 YYNGEE. The V end lost 1 base, the J end lost 8 bases, and 12 bases lay between the germline ends. The CDR3 is made up of 13 amino acids. CDR3 DNA: TGTGCCAGCAGCGTATTAGTGGACGACGGCTACACCTTC. Translating gives CASSVLVDDGYTF.

The sample holds many counts of this clonotype. The chain joins TRBV12-3 or TRBV12-4 to TRBJ2-7; no definite D call. This CDR3 has 16 amino acids. Trimming shortened V by 6 bases and J by 7 bases, and 25 bases separated the two germline ends. The CDR3 DNA sequence: TGTGCCAGCAGCCCCACGAAAGGAAAAAAGGTTTGGGAGCAGTACTTC. It specifies CASSPTKGKKVWEQYF.

This clonotype has ten or more counts. The rearrangement links TRBV12-5 to TRBJ2-7; 9 nucleotides align to TRBD2. This CDR3 is built from 16 residues. CDR1 is LGHNT, CDR2 FRNRAP, per germline. Trimming took 0 bases from V and 3 from J; bases not matched to a gene: 6. CDR3 loop: CASGLVKLAGRYEQYF. The CDR3 DNA reads as TGTGCTAGTGGTTTGGTAAAGCTAGCGGGACGCTACGAGCAGTACTTC.

There are many counts of this clonotype. The chain joins TRBV7-9 to TRBJ1-5; D ambiguous. The germline V gene has CDR1 SEHNR and CDR2 FQNEAQ (reference sequence). The CDR3 length is 13 residues. V shed 1 base and J shed 2 bases, with 3 bases lying between them. This CDR3 is CASSLDGNQPQHF. Written as DNA, the CDR3 is TGTGCCAGCAGCTTAGACGGCAATCAGCCCCAGCATTTT.

This clonotype was observed a handful of times. The V and J genes are TRBV4-1 and TRBJ2-5; D is unclear. Per the germline V gene, CDR1 is MGHRA and CDR2 is YSYEKL. Between the trimmed V and J ends, which lost 3 bases and 5 bases, there was a span of 19 bases. The CDR3 consists of 16 residues. The DNA of the CDR3 is TGCGCCAGCAGCCAGTTCAAAAGGGCTCCGAACGAGACCCAGTACTTC. Protein: CASSQFKRAPNETQYF.

This clonotype showed up many times. The V call is TRBV9, the J call TRBJ2-3; D uncertain. The V gene's germline CDR1 is SGDLS and CDR2 YYNGEE. The CDR3 consists of 12 residues. Trimming pared 4 bases from V and 5 bases from J, leaving 8 bases between. CDR3 DNA sequence: TGTGCCAGCAGCTTAGCAGGAGATACGCAGTATTTT. Translation: CASSLAGDTQYF.

The chain joins TRBV19 to TRBJ2-7; D perhaps matches TRBD1 (6 bases). Germline V gene sequence: CDR1 LNHDA, CDR2 SQIVND (reference sequence). Trimming took off 3 bases at V and 2 bases at J, with 20 bases between the two ends. The CDR3 sequence is 17 residues long. This CDR3 reads CASSMTGRGAVTYEQYF. As DNA, the CDR3 is TGTGCCAGTAGTATGACTGGCAGGGGAGCGGTCACCTACGAGCAGTACTTC.

This clonotype was detected a few times. For the CDR3, the DNA is TGCAGCGGGATGGGACTAGCGGGAAATGAGCAGTTCTTC. Encoded protein: CSGMGLAGNEQFF. The chain is built from TRBV29-1 and TRBJ2-1; the match to TRBD2 covers 13 bases. The CDR3 is made up of 13 amino acids. Germline values: CDR1 SQVTM, CDR2 ANQGSEA. V was pared by 7 bases and J by 7 bases, with 4 bases of the junction left unmatched.

This clonotype was detected many times. The chain carries TRBV7-6 and TRBJ2-3; 12 bases fit TRBD2. V gave up 2 bases and J gave up 3 bases; unmatched junction bases: 3. The CDR3 is 16 amino acids. From germline, CDR1 is SGHVS and CDR2 FNYEAQ. CDR3 nucleotides: TGTGCCAGCAGCTTATCGACTAGCGGGAGAACAGATACGCAGTATTTT. This sequence encodes CASSLSTSGRTDTQYF.

V gene TRBV28 combines with J gene TRBJ1-4; D is possibly TRBD1 (6 bases). Trimming took 6 bases from V and 10 from J, leaving 15 bases between them. Germline V lookup: CDR1 MDHEN, CDR2 SYDVKM. The CDR3 spans 13 residues. The CDR3 DNA reads as TGTGCCAGCAGCCGGCAGGGGTTGGGAAAACTGTTTTTT. It translates to CASSRQGLGKLFF.

This clonotype was observed at least ten times. The CDR3 DNA is TGTGCCAGCAGCTTGAAGTCCTCCTACGAGCAGTACTTC. The encoded protein is CASSLKSSYEQYF. The chain uses TRBV7-2 and TRBJ2-7; unclear D gene. The CDR3 contains 13 residues. Germline assignment: CDR1 SGHTA and CDR2 FQGNSA. V lost 3 bases to trimming and J lost 0 bases, with 6 bases between them.

This clonotype was observed a few times. The rearrangement joins TRBV5-4 to TRBJ2-1; D is undetermined. Germline assignment: CDR1 SGHNT and CDR2 YYREEE (reference sequence). V dropped 7 bases and J dropped 0 bases, with 14 bases sitting between them. The CDR3 totals 15 residues. The DNA for the CDR3 is TGTGCCAGCCACCACAAGGACCCCTCCTACAATGAGCAGTTCTTC. Residues: CASHHKDPSYNEQFF.

The chain carries TRBV27 and TRBJ2-7; D gene unclear. CDR3 length: 14 amino acids. Trimming stripped 9 bases from V and 2 bases from J, with 17 bases between. Germline lookup yields CDR1 MNHEY and CDR2 SMNVEV (reference sequence). Here the CDR3 DNA reads TGTGCCAGTTCCCGTTCCGGGCCGACCTACGAGCAGTACTTC. Its translation is CASSRSGPTYEQYF.

On this clonotype itself: Sequence at one end of the junction differs from germline and may be a read error. The J gene is TRBJ1-3, the V gene TRBV7-6; unclear D gene. Germline V gene sequence: CDR1 SGHVS, CDR2 FNYEAQ. The CDR3 spans 13 residues. CDR3 sequence reads: CVSSLPERNTIYF. As DNA, the CDR3 is TGTGTCAGCAGCTTACCAGAGCGAAACACCATATATTTT.

This chain joins TRBV6-6 and TRBJ2-5, with 10 bases aligning to TRBD2. V was clipped by 0 bases and J by 3 bases; unmatched bases: 4. Germline loops: CDR1 MNHNY, CDR2 SVGAGI (reference sequence). The CDR3 has 16 amino acids. The DNA of the CDR3 is TGTGCCAGCAGTTACTCCAGCGGGGGGGTGGAAGAGACCCAGTACTTC. Translated: CASSYSSGGVEETQYF.

The chain carries TRBV6-1 and TRBJ2-1, with TRBD2 identical over 9 bases. Germline V gene sequence: CDR1 MNHNS, CDR2 SASEGT. Unmatched junction bases numbered 12, after V lost 8 bases and J lost 10 bases. CDR3 length: 14 amino acids. CDR3 in amino acids: CASGLAGGPGEQFF. The CDR3 nucleotides read TGTGCCAGCGGTCTGGCGGGGGGGCCAGGGGAGCAGTTCTTC.

This clonotype came up many times. This rearrangement joins TRBV20-1 to TRBJ2-1, with 8 bases fitting TRBD2. Germline trimming cut 1 base from V and 0 bases from J; bases unmatched to any gene: 14. The CDR3 extends over 19 amino acids. Germline CDR1 DFQATT, CDR2 SNEGSKA (reference sequence). In DNA form, the CDR3 reads TGCAGTGCTAGAGCCGAGACTAGCGCCCTGGGAGGCTCCTACAATGAGCAGTTCTTC. Translating gives CSARAETSALGGSYNEQFF.

Remarks on this clonotype: The junction differs from germline at one of its ends, possibly a read error. V gene TRBV27 combines with J gene TRBJ1-1, with unresolved D. Looked up from germline, CDR1 is MNHEY and CDR2 is SMNVEV (reference sequence). The CDR3 length is 14 residues. This chain's CDR3 is CASGLGRMNTEAFF. In nucleotides, the CDR3 is TGTGCCAGCGGTTTAGGACGGATGAACACTGAAGCTTTCTTT.